Below are 26 T cell receptor beta chains sequenced from a single sample in a study of blood T cell repertoires in COVID-19 (TCRdb year 2020). Receptor amplification or capture employed the immunoSEQ multiplex PCR assay. TCRdb stores this immuneACCESS table with in-frame sequences only. Part of the clones is absent; in the studies checked, under half of the shortfall reflects unresolved V genes, and no reason is known for the rest. The sample table contains 250,000 to 400,000 clones; only one count was recorded for 80% to 90% of them. 1% of the sample is held by the ten biggest clonotypes. Material: peripheral blood. These receptors were obtained from a man in his fifties with active or convalescent COVID-19.

The J gene is TRBJ2-1, the V gene TRBV5-4; 7 nucleotides align to TRBD1. Trimming cost V 2 bases and J 6 bases; bases outside gene matches: 8. The germline CDR1 and CDR2 sequences are SGHNT and YYREEE (reference sequence). There are 15 residues in the CDR3. The CDR3 loop reads CASSFDRVGANEQFF. CDR3 bases: TGTGCCAGCAGCTTTGACAGGGTGGGGGCCAATGAGCAGTTCTTC.

V and J are TRBV6-6 and TRBJ1-5, with 8 nucleotides matching TRBD1. The germline V gene encodes CDR1 MNHNY and CDR2 SVGAGI (reference sequence). Trimming at V came to 11 bases and at J to 4 bases, leaving 10 bases not matched to a gene. This CDR3 has 14 amino acids. The CDR3: CAGAQGGQNQPQHF. CDR3 DNA: TGTGCCGGGGCACAGGGGGGTCAAAATCAGCCCCAGCATTTT.

The chain recombines TRBV28 with TRBJ2-5, with D perhaps TRBD1 (5 bases). V lost 6 bases and J lost 1, with 9 bases in between. The germline V gene has CDR1 MDHEN and CDR2 SYDVKM. This CDR3 region has 13 residues. For the CDR3, the DNA is TGTGCCAGCAGAACCAGGGTCCAAGAGACCCAGTACTTC. Its protein is CASRTRVQETQYF.

This chain uses TRBV27 with TRBJ2-2; D perhaps matches TRBD1 (6 bases). Trimming took off 8 bases at V and 4 bases at J, with 14 bases between the two ends. Germline values: CDR1 MNHEY, CDR2 SMNVEV (reference sequence). The CDR3 totals 14 residues. The CDR3 here is CASGQGPTTGELFF. The DNA of the CDR3 is TGTGCCAGCGGTCAGGGGCCTACCACCGGGGAGCTGTTTTTT.

This chain connects TRBV3-1 (or the pseudogene TRBV3-2) to TRBJ1-3, with D unclear. Trimming pared 0 bases from V and 0 bases from J, leaving 6 bases between. The CDR3 consists of 15 residues. Germline V CDR1 and CDR2: LGHDT, YNNKEL (reference sequence). The CDR3 DNA reads TGTGCCAGCAGCCAAGATCCAGTCTCTGGAAACACCATATATTTT. This codes for CASSQDPVSGNTIYF.

The chain joins TRBV7-2 to TRBJ1-4; 11 positions match TRBD1. Germline V gene data show CDR1 as SGHTA and CDR2 as FQGNSA. The CDR3 is 17 residues long. The V gene end was trimmed by 6 bases and the J gene end by 9 bases; junction bases not matched to a gene: 15. CDR3 residues: CASRVGQGAGAIQKLFF. The CDR3 DNA is TGTGCCAGCAGGGTCGGACAGGGGGCAGGAGCCATACAAAAACTGTTTTTT.

This clone was found once. V usage is TRBV18 and J usage is TRBJ1-2; 9 nucleotides line up with TRBD1. The V gene end was trimmed by 6 bases and the J gene end by 2 bases; junction bases not matched to a gene: 4. In germline, CDR1 is KGHSH, CDR2 LQKENI. The CDR3 spans 14 residues. CDR3 sequence: CASSHGTGNYGYTF. The CDR3 DNA follows: TGTGCCAGCTCGCACGGGACAGGGAACTATGGCTACACCTTC.

This CDR3 is CASSYQQGGNEKLFF. In nucleotides, the CDR3 is TGTGCCAGCAGTTACCAACAGGGGGGTAATGAAAAACTGTTTTTT. J is TRBJ1-4 and V is TRBV6-5; 8 bases fit TRBD1. This CDR3 is 15 amino acids long. Trimming removed 2 bases from V and 4 bases from J; junction bases left unmatched: 3. Germline-derived CDR1 and CDR2 are MNHEY and SVGAGI.

This sequence joins TRBV30 and TRBJ2-3; 7 bases are a match to TRBD2. The CDR3 is 12 amino acids. V trimming: 5 bases; J trimming: 4 bases; junction bases outside the gene matches: 3. Germline V CDR1 and CDR2: GTSNPN, SVGIG (reference sequence). The CDR3 DNA follows: TGTGCCTGGGGGGGAGGGGCAGATACGCAGTATTTT. Amino acids: CAWGGGADTQYF.

The V call is TRBV14, the J call TRBJ1-2, with D perhaps TRBD1 (6 bases). CDR1 SGHDN and CDR2 FVKESK come from the germline V gene. This CDR3 is 13 amino acids long. V was trimmed by 4 bases and J by 6 bases, leaving 12 bases between them. The CDR3 loop is CASSPRTADGYTF. The CDR3 DNA reads TGTGCCAGCAGCCCCAGGACAGCCGATGGCTACACCTTC.

This rearrangement joins TRBV5-4 to TRBJ2-1, with no clear D. Trimming cost V 0 bases and J 3 bases, with 10 bases left between them. Germline CDR1 SGHNT, CDR2 YYREEE (reference sequence). The CDR3 is made up of 15 amino acids. CDR3 DNA: TGTGCCAGCAGCTTGGATGCAAACTTCTACAATGAGCAGTTCTTC. It translates to CASSLDANFYNEQFF.

V gene TRBV5-6 combines with J gene TRBJ2-7; TRBD1 aligns across 11 bases. This CDR3 comprises 16 residues. Unmatched junction bases numbered 8, after V lost 0 bases and J lost 6 bases. Per the germline V gene, CDR1 is SGHDT and CDR2 is YYEEEE. This chain's CDR3 is CASSLGRGTGGREQYF. CDR3 nucleotide sequence: TGTGCCAGCAGCTTGGGGCGGGGGACAGGGGGGCGCGAGCAGTACTTC.

This rearrangement joins TRBV28 to TRBJ2-7; D is possibly TRBD1 (5 bases). The CDR3 is 14 amino acids. V dropped 7 bases and J dropped 4 bases, with 17 bases sitting between them. CDR1 and CDR2 (germline): MDHEN, SYDVKM. The CDR3 loop reads CASTQATGPYEQYF. CDR3 DNA: TGTGCCAGCACACAAGCCACAGGACCTTACGAGCAGTACTTC.

V is TRBV10-2 and J is TRBJ2-7; possibly TRBD2 for D (5 bases). V was pared by 4 bases and J by 3 bases, with 13 bases between. CDR3 length equals 14 residues. Germline V lookup: CDR1 WSHSY, CDR2 SAAADI. The CDR3 DNA sequence: TGCGCCAGCAGTGTGGAGCGGAACCGCTACGAGCAGTACTTC. It is translated as CASSVERNRYEQYF.

The chain joins TRBV6-4 to TRBJ2-2, with D uncertain. This CDR3 contains 14 residues. Germline V gene sequence: CDR1 MRHNA, CDR2 SNTAGT. V shed 4 bases and J shed 1 base, with 7 bases lying between them. This CDR3 reads CASSAYVNTGELFF. The DNA of the CDR3 is TGTGCCAGCAGTGCCTATGTGAACACCGGGGAGCTGTTTTTT.

The J gene is TRBJ2-6, the V gene TRBV28; D is possibly TRBD1 (5 bases). Trimming removed 6 bases from V and 1 base from J, with 16 bases in between. CDR1 is MDHEN and CDR2 is SYDVKM in the germline V gene. This CDR3 has 17 residues. The CDR3 region is CASSSKMTASGANVLTF. The CDR3 DNA sequence: TGTGCCAGCAGCTCTAAGATGACAGCTTCTGGGGCCAACGTCCTGACTTTC.

This chain links TRBV11-1 with TRBJ2-2, with 13 bases lining up with TRBD2. There are 15 residues in the CDR3. J gave up 6 bases and V 5 bases, and 3 bases lay outside the gene matches. Germline-derived CDR1 and CDR2 are SGHAT and FQDESV (reference sequence). The CDR3 loop reads CASSRTSGRAGELFF. CDR3 nucleotides: TGTGCCAGCAGCCGGACTAGCGGGAGAGCCGGGGAGCTGTTTTTT.

The chain uses TRBV5-6 and TRBJ1-3; 8 bases agree with TRBD1. The ends lost 2 bases at V and 9 bases at J; junction bases unmatched: 4. Looked up from germline, CDR1 is SGHDT and CDR2 is YYEEEE. This CDR3 region has 13 residues. This CDR3 reads CASSLGTGLTIYF. The CDR3 nucleotides read TGTGCCAGCAGCTTAGGGACAGGCCTCACCATATATTTT.

In DNA, the CDR3 is TGTGCCAGCAGCCAAGATCCGACAGGGGATGAGCAGTTCTTC. Amino acid sequence: CASSQDPTGDEQFF. This chain connects TRBV3-1 (or the pseudogene TRBV3-2) to TRBJ2-1; the match to TRBD1 covers 8 bases. V was clipped by 0 bases and J by 8 bases; unmatched bases: 3. The CDR3 consists of 14 residues. CDR1 is LGHDT and CDR2 is YNNKEL in the germline V gene (reference sequence).

This CDR3 is CASSYGTGEANTEAFF. DNA for the CDR3: TGCGCCAGCAGCTATGGGACAGGGGAAGCGAACACTGAAGCTTTCTTT. This sequence joins TRBV5-1 and TRBJ1-1; TRBD1 matches 10 bases. Germline V gene data show CDR1 as SGHRS and CDR2 as YFSETQ. CDR3 length equals 16 residues. V lost 3 bases and J lost 1; bases outside the gene matches: 6.

This clone has more than one count but fewer than ten. The chain couples TRBV10-3 to TRBJ1-2, with TRBD1 matching over 11 bases. Looked up from germline, CDR1 is ENHRY and CDR2 is SYGVKD. The CDR3 sequence is 18 residues long. Trimming at V came to 10 bases and at J to 3 bases, leaving 19 bases not matched to a gene. The CDR3 sequence: CATPTRTGTGGFDYGYTF. The CDR3, as DNA: TGTGCCACCCCAACCCGAACCGGGACAGGGGGGTTCGACTATGGCTACACCTTC.

This clone was observed once. V usage is TRBV5-1 and J usage is TRBJ1-2; a possible D gene is TRBD1 (6 bases). This CDR3 is 14 amino acids long. Germline-derived CDR1 and CDR2 are SGHRS and YFSETQ. The V gene lost 3 bases and the J gene lost 8 bases, with 17 bases spanning the gap. The CDR3 region is CASSSTGSPGGYTF. The DNA for the CDR3 is TGCGCCAGCAGCTCAACAGGGAGCCCGGGGGGCTACACCTTC.

This clone was recorded only once. The chain uses TRBV7-2 and TRBJ1-5; D remains unclear. V was shortened by 2 bases and J by 6 bases, with 8 bases between the two germline ends. The CDR3 spans 13 residues. From germline, CDR1 is SGHTA and CDR2 FQGNSA. CDR3 nucleotide sequence: TGTGCCAGCAGCTTACCCCCTTCTCAGCCCCAGCATTTT. Translated: CASSLPPSQPQHF.

The chain employs TRBV5-1 and TRBJ1-5, with 7 bases matching TRBD1. Trimming removed 3 bases from V and 7 bases from J; junction bases left unmatched: 4. Germline V gene lookup returns CDR1 SGHRS and CDR2 YFSETQ. The CDR3 loop spans 13 amino acids. The CDR3: CASSSDRDQPQHF. The CDR3 DNA is TGCGCCAGCAGCTCCGACAGGGACCAGCCCCAGCATTTT. Looking up the rest from reference TRBV5-1 and TRBJ1-5 gives the full variable domain: KAGVTQTPRYLIKTRGQQVTLSCSPISGHRSVSWYQQTPGQGLQFLFEYFSETQRNKGNFPGRFSGRQFSNSRSEMNVSTLELGDSALYLCASSSDRDQPQHFGDGTRLSIL.

The V gene is TRBV2, the J gene TRBJ1-2, with TRBD1 matching over 11 bases. CDR3 size: 15 residues. The V segment lost 5 bases and the J segment 2 bases; nucleotides outside the gene matches: 4. Germline V gene lookup returns CDR1 SNHLY and CDR2 FYNNEI. In DNA form, the CDR3 reads TGTGCCAGCAGTCTAGGACAGGGGGCGAACTATGGCTACACCTTC. This codes for CASSLGQGANYGYTF.

This chain uses TRBV7-9 with TRBJ1-4, with D unresolved. Trimming removed 5 bases from V and 10 bases from J, with 26 bases in between. The germline CDR1 and CDR2 sequences are SEHNR and FQNEAQ (reference sequence). The CDR3 sequence is 17 residues long. As DNA, the CDR3 is TGTGCCAGCAGCCCTCGCCTGCGTCGGGCCCCTCGGGGAAAACTGTTTTTT. It encodes CASSPRLRRAPRGKLFF.